The entry below describes one T cell receptor beta chain. The germline gene is not matched at one end of the junction; a read error may be the cause. This entry comes from a study of blood T cells in healthy people across ages. Next came a second PCR, run for about 6 to 12 cycles, which used a sample-barcoded 5' primer along with a J-beta primer mix. TCRdb independently ran MiXCR on the 5' RACE reads; one entry per CDR3 protein. Of about 290,000 distinct CDR3 sequences in the sample, 27% are singletons; the top ten hold 25% to 35%. Germline assignment: CDR1 SGHDN and CDR2 FVKESK. The CDR3 runs to 13 residues.

The receptor's source is a woman in her seventies in good health. This chain joins TRBV14 and TRBJ1-3; perhaps TRBD1 as D (5 bases). Sequencing was performed on blood. The CDR3 DNA sequence: TGTGCCAGCGGGACCGCATCTGGAAACACCATGTATTTT. The encoded protein is CASGTASGNTMYF.